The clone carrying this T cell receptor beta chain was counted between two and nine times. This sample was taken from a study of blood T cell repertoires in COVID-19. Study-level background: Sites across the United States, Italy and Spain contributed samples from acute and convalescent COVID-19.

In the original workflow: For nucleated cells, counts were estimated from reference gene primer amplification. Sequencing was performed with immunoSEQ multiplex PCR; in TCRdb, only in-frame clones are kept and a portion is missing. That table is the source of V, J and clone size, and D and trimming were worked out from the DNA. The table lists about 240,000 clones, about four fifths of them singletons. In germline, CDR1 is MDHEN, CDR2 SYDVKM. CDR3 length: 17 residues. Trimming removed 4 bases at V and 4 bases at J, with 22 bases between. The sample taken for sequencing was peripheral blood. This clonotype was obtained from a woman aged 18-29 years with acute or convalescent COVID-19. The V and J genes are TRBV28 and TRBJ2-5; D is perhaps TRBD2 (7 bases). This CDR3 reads CASSSSQKGGRRETQYF. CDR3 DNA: TGTGCCAGCAGTTCGTCCCAGAAGGGGGGGAGACGAGAGACCCAGTACTTC. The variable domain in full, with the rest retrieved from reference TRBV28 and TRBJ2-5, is DVKVTQSSRYLVKRTGEKVFLECVQDMDHENMFWYRQDPGLGLRLIYFSYDVKMKEKGDIPEGYSVSREKKERFSLILESASTNQTSMYLCASSSSQKGGRRETQYFGPGTRLLVL.